The 11 T cell receptor beta chains in this list originate from one sample, sequenced in a study of early T cells in non-severe SARS-CoV-2 infection. Each CDR3 protein is one row after TCRdb ran MiXCR on the 5' RACE reads. Among about 70,000 distinct CDR3 sequences listed, 14% were seen once. Material: whole blood, obtained at baseline. These receptor sequences come from an adult who was a healthcare worker with PCR-confirmed SARS-CoV-2 infection or an uninfected control (not recorded which).

V usage is TRBV7-9 and J usage is TRBJ2-3; D is uncertain. V was pared by 5 bases and J by 5 bases, with 17 bases between. The germline gives CDR1 SEHNR, CDR2 FQNEAQ (reference sequence). The CDR3 totals 15 residues. CDR3 region: CASSAYRRWGDTQYF. CDR3 in DNA: TGTGCCAGCAGCGCGTACAGAAGGTGGGGAGATACGCAGTATTTT.

This clonotype was recorded many times. The rearrangement links TRBV18 to TRBJ2-2, with a weak D call TRBD2 (5 bases). Germline V gene data show CDR1 as KGHSH and CDR2 as LQKENI. The V end was cut by 3 bases, the J end by 4 bases, with 12 bases between. The CDR3 is made up of 15 amino acids. CDR3: CASSPGLLGTGELFF. The CDR3 DNA reads TGTGCCAGCTCACCCGGACTTCTTGGCACCGGGGAGCTGTTTTTT. Full variable domain (outside the CDR3, taken from reference TRBV18 and TRBJ2-2): NAGVMQNPRHLVRRRGQEARLRCSPMKGHSHVYWYRQLPEEGLKFMVYLQKENIIDESGMPKERFSAEFPKEGPSILRIQQVVRGDSAAYFCASSPGLLGTGELFFGEGSRLTVL.

This chain connects TRBV4-1 to TRBJ1-6, with TRBD1 identical over 8 bases. Germline CDR1 and CDR2: MGHRA and YSYEKL. V gave up 5 bases and J gave up 8 bases; unmatched junction bases: 2. This CDR3 spans 13 amino acids. The CDR3 sequence is CASSAQGDSPLHF. The DNA of the CDR3 is TGCGCCAGCAGCGCACAGGGGGATTCACCCCTCCACTTT.

This sequence joins TRBV14 and TRBJ2-1; D call uncertain. Germline loops: CDR1 SGHDN, CDR2 FVKESK. This CDR3 is 14 amino acids long. V was trimmed by 2 bases and J by 3 bases, leaving 8 bases between them. The CDR3 DNA reads TGTGCCAGCAGCCAACGTCAAGTCTACAATGAGCAGTTCTTC. Its protein product is CASSQRQVYNEQFF.

This clonotype occurred many times. The chain combines TRBV4-1 with TRBJ2-7; D is undetermined. V lost 3 bases and J lost 0, with 9 bases in between. CDR1 is MGHRA and CDR2 is YSYEKL in the germline V gene. The CDR3 consists of 14 residues. Here the CDR3 DNA reads TGCGCCAGCAGCCAGGCGGTGAGCTCCTACGAGCAGTACTTC. This codes for CASSQAVSSYEQYF.

V is TRBV7-2 and J is TRBJ2-1; 10 bases agree with TRBD2. This CDR3 is built from 21 residues. With 5 bases clipped from V and 6 bases from J, the junction kept 25 bases outside the gene matches. Germline V gene data show CDR1 as SGHTA and CDR2 as FQGNSA. The DNA of the CDR3 is TGTGCCAGCAGCCCCCAGAGGGCAGGACTTGGGTTAGCGGGAGGTGTCAATGAGCAGTTCTTC. This codes for CASSPQRAGLGLAGGVNEQFF.

This clonotype was seen a few times. The chain is built from TRBV7-2 and TRBJ2-7; 8 positions match TRBD1. CDR1 is SGHTA and CDR2 is FQGNSA in the germline V gene. Trimming took 6 bases from V and 0 from J; bases not matched to a gene: 7. This CDR3 contains 15 residues. The CDR3 sequence is CASRLRQGASYEQYF. CDR3 DNA sequence: TGTGCCAGCAGGCTGAGGCAGGGGGCCTCCTACGAGCAGTACTTC.

The rearrangement uses TRBV20-1 and TRBJ1-1, with TRBD1 as a possible D gene (6 bases). In germline, CDR1 is DFQATT, CDR2 SNEGSKA (reference sequence). This CDR3 is built from 14 residues. The V end was cut by 2 bases, the J end by 1 base, with 11 bases between. As DNA, the CDR3 is TGCAGTGCTAGACAGGGGCTAGAGAACACTGAAGCTTTCTTT. It codes for CSARQGLENTEAFF.

J is TRBJ1-2 and V is TRBV6-4; D is unresolved. The CDR3 loop spans 15 amino acids. Germline V gives CDR1 MRHNA, CDR2 SNTAGT. V dropped 6 bases and J dropped 0 bases, with 14 bases sitting between them. The CDR3 nucleotides are TGTGCCAGCAGCCCGGGTCATTCTGCTAACTATGGCTACACCTTC. It codes for CASSPGHSANYGYTF.

In this sample, this clonotype turned up a few times. The genes are TRBV7-9 and TRBJ1-6; D remains ambiguous. The V end was cut by 4 bases, the J end by 11 bases, with 9 bases between. Germline V gene sequence: CDR1 SEHNR, CDR2 FQNEAQ (reference sequence). The CDR3 sequence is 12 residues long. CDR3 protein: CASSSGLAPLHF. The DNA of the CDR3 is TGTGCCAGCAGCTCCGGTCTGGCACCCCTCCACTTT. Together with reference TRBV7-9 and TRBJ1-6, the CDR3 gives the full variable domain: DTGVSQNPRHKITKRGQNVTFRCDPISEHNRLYWYRQTLGQGPEFLTYFQNEAQLEKSRLLSDRFSAERPKGSFSTLEIQRTEQGDSAMYLCASSSGLAPLHFGNGTRLTVT.

This clonotype has more than one count but fewer than ten. V gene TRBV20-1 combines with J gene TRBJ1-1; 10 bases align to TRBD1. V gave up 3 bases and J gave up 1 base; unmatched junction bases: 8. The CDR3 contains 16 residues. Germline CDR1 and CDR2: DFQATT and SNEGSKA (reference sequence). CDR3 DNA: TGCAGTGCTAGTTTTGGACAGGGGGGACCGAACACTGAAGCTTTCTTT. Its protein is CSASFGQGGPNTEAFF.